These T cell receptor beta chains were read from a single sample in a study. TCRdb reanalysed the RT-PCR reads using MiXCR and keeps one entry per CDR3 protein. The sample comprises about 680,000 distinct CDR3 sequences, 14% of which are singletons, and about 3.9% rests with the top ten. Sequencing was done on a sample of memory CD4+ T cells from blood. These receptors all come from a female donor in good health, serving as a healthy control. CDR3s include the opening cysteine and the closing phenylalanine or tryptophan. D genes are given only for firm matches. Some rows mark clone size as missing; the rest say once, few, many or name a class of expanded clone.

CDR3 length	clone size	D gene	V gene	J gene	CDR3 protein	CDR3 DNA
16	few	TRBD2	TRBV15	TRBJ2-2	CATSKTSGSYTGELFF	TGTGCCACCAGCAAGACTAGCGGGAGTTACACCGGGGAGCTGTTTTTT
15	.	TRBD1	TRBV7-9	TRBJ2-1	CASTPRTGVINEQFF	TGTGCCAGCACCCCAAGGACAGGGGTTATTAATGAGCAGTTCTTC
13	.	.	TRBV7-7	TRBJ2-3	CASSLFPPDTQYF	TGTGCCAGCAGCTTATTCCCCCCAGATACGCAGTATTTT
15	.	TRBD2	TRBV14	TRBJ2-7	CASSLLAASSYEQYF	TGTGCCAGCAGCCTACTAGCGGCTAGCTCCTACGAGCAGTACTTC
14	many	TRBD1	TRBV20-1	TRBJ1-1	CSANALGTDTEAFF	TGCAGTGCAAACGCCCTTGGGACAGACACTGAAGCTTTCTTT
17	.	.	TRBV20-1	TRBJ1-6	CSALSNKRVSYNSPLHF	TGCAGTGCCTTATCAAACAAGAGAGTTTCCTATAATTCACCCCTCCACTTT
17	.	TRBD1	TRBV5-1	TRBJ1-5	CASSLAPAGQGDQPQHF	TGCGCCAGCAGCTTGGCCCCCGCCGGACAGGGCGATCAGCCCCAGCATTTT
14	.	.	TRBV20-1	TRBJ1-6	CSAIESSYNSPLHF	TGCAGTGCTATAGAGAGCTCCTATAATTCACCCCTCCACTTT
14	many	.	TRBV29-1	TRBJ1-4	CSVSTGGRREKLFF	TGCAGCGTGTCGACCGGGGGACGGCGTGAAAAACTGTTTTTT
12	few	.	TRBV6-1	TRBJ1-1	CASSYQTPEAFF	TGTGCCAGCAGCTATCAGACACCTGAAGCTTTCTTT
18	.	TRBD1	TRBV15	TRBJ1-5	CATSRAPAGQVSNQPQHF	TGTGCCACCAGCAGAGCCCCGGCTGGACAGGTTAGCAATCAGCCCCAGCATTTT
17	many	.	TRBV20-1	TRBJ1-1	CSAAGAATLIMNTEAFF	TGCAGTGCCGCCGGCGCGGCGACCCTGATCATGAACACTGAAGCTTTCTTT
18	.	TRBD2	TRBV18	TRBJ2-7	CASSPPLLTSGRAYEQYF	TGTGCCAGCTCACCACCGTTGCTGACTAGCGGGAGGGCCTACGAGCAGTACTTC
15	few	.	TRBV7-2	TRBJ2-5	CASSLRVDRGETQYF	TGTGCCAGCAGCTTACGGGTTGACCGAGGAGAGACCCAGTACTTC
12	few	.	TRBV24-1	TRBJ1-6	CATSLNNSPLHF	TGTGCCACCAGTCTGAATAATTCACCCCTCCACTTT
14	.	TRBD1	TRBV3-1	TRBJ1-1	CASTRTGAFPEAFF	TGTGCCAGCACCCGGACAGGGGCCTTCCCTGAAGCTTTCTTT
13	many	TRBD1	TRBV29-1	TRBJ2-7	CSAVPGTGFGQYF	TGCAGCGCTGTACCCGGGACAGGGTTCGGGCAGTACTTC
16	.	TRBD2	TRBV6-1	TRBJ2-1	CASESSLADSYNEQFF	TGTGCCAGCGAATCTTCACTAGCGGACTCCTACAATGAGCAGTTCTTC
16	few	.	TRBV5-1	TRBJ1-6	CASSLAFGTLNSPLHF	TGCGCCAGCAGCTTGGCCTTCGGGACACTTAATTCACCCCTCCACTTT
15	many	TRBD2	TRBV6-2/TRBV6-3	TRBJ2-3	CASSSWTSATDTQYF	TGTGCCAGCAGTTCTTGGACTAGCGCCACAGATACGCAGTATTTT
15	many	.	TRBV4-1	TRBJ2-7	CASSQDLGPAREQYF	TGCGCCAGCAGCCAAGATCTTGGGCCCGCTCGGGAGCAGTACTTC
18	many	TRBD2	TRBV18	TRBJ2-7	CASSPQIETSGFSYEQYF	TGTGCCAGCTCACCCCAGATAGAGACTAGCGGATTCTCCTACGAGCAGTACTTC
15	.	TRBD1	TRBV12-3/TRBV12-4	TRBJ2-1	CASSLSGQGINEQFF	TGTGCCAGCAGTTTGTCGGGACAGGGTATAAATGAGCAGTTCTTC
15	few	TRBD2	TRBV4-3	TRBJ2-1	CASSQAGGLGNEQFF	TGCGCCAGCAGCCAAGCGGGGGGGCTAGGTAATGAGCAGTTCTTC
15	few	.	TRBV7-7	TRBJ2-1	CASSEGGGVNNEQFF	TGTGCCAGCAGCGAGGGGGGGGGGGTAAACAATGAGCAGTTCTTC
14	few	TRBD2	TRBV20-1	TRBJ2-1	CSALSGRRYNEQFF	TGCAGTGCTCTTAGCGGGAGGAGGTACAATGAGCAGTTCTTC
14	many	TRBD1	TRBV5-1	TRBJ1-1	CASSSGQANTEAFF	TGCGCCAGCAGCTCTGGACAGGCGAACACTGAAGCTTTCTTT
15	many	TRBD1	TRBV27	TRBJ1-6	CASSASDRGGSPLHF	TGTGCCAGCAGTGCGTCGGACAGGGGGGGATCACCCCTCCACTTT
15	many	.	TRBV20-1	TRBJ1-2	CSARDRSGENYGYTF	TGCAGTGCTAGAGATCGATCAGGGGAGAACTATGGCTACACCTTC
13	few	.	TRBV20-1	TRBJ2-7	CSAYGTETYEQYF	TGCAGTGCCTATGGGACGGAGACCTACGAGCAGTACTTC
16	few	.	TRBV5-1	TRBJ2-3	CASSLAASASTDTQYF	TGCGCCAGCAGCTTGGCCGCTAGCGCTAGCACAGATACGCAGTATTTT
14	.	TRBD2	TRBV7-2	TRBJ2-7	CASSLTSGRPEQYF	TGTGCCAGCAGCTTAACTAGCGGGAGACCCGAGCAGTACTTC
15	.	TRBD1	TRBV20-1	TRBJ2-1	CSARGQGGSYNEQFF	TGCAGTGCTAGAGGACAGGGGGGATCCTACAATGAGCAGTTCTTC
13	.	TRBD1	TRBV12-3/TRBV12-4	TRBJ2-5	CASRTGGMETQYF	TGTGCCAGCAGGACAGGGGGCATGGAGACCCAGTACTTC
12	many	.	TRBV7-2	TRBJ2-7	CASSDGPREQYF	TGTGCCAGCAGCGACGGTCCGCGGGAGCAGTACTTC
15	few	TRBD2	TRBV7-2	TRBJ2-1	CASSLEASGVTKQFF	TGTGCCAGCAGCTTAGAGGCTAGCGGGGTCACGAAGCAGTTCTTC
16	.	TRBD1	TRBV14	TRBJ2-7	CASSHQSYRGIYEQYF	TGTGCCAGCAGCCACCAATCATACAGGGGGATTTACGAGCAGTACTTC
11	.	.	TRBV30	TRBJ2-1	CAWSVYSEQFF	TGTGCCTGGAGTGTGTATAGTGAGCAGTTCTTC
11	few	.	TRBV20-1	TRBJ2-3	CSSGKADTQYF	TGCAGTTCTGGGAAGGCAGATACGCAGTATTTT
15	.	.	TRBV7-2	TRBJ2-3	CASSLILSSTDTQYF	TGTGCCAGCAGCTTAATTCTCTCTAGCACAGATACGCAGTATTTT
15	.	.	TRBV3-1	TRBJ1-1	CASSQSSIRDTEAFF	TGTGCCAGCAGCCAAAGTTCTATCCGGGACACTGAAGCTTTCTTT
17	.	.	TRBV6-2/TRBV6-3	TRBJ2-1	CASSRTQDSFSYNEQFF	TGTGCCAGCAGTCGGACCCAGGACAGCTTCTCCTACAATGAGCAGTTCTTC
15	many	.	TRBV7-8	TRBJ2-7	CASSLGGGWSYEQYF	TGTGCCAGCAGCTTAGGCGGCGGGTGGTCCTACGAGCAGTACTTC
11	.	.	TRBV20-1	TRBJ2-7	CSATNQEDRYF	TGCAGTGCAACAAACCAGGAGGACCGGTACTTC
18	.	.	TRBV7-6	TRBJ1-3	CASSSLILTGISGNTIYF	TGTGCCAGCAGCTCCCTAATACTCACAGGGATATCTGGAAACACCATATATTTT
15	few	TRBD1	TRBV24-1	TRBJ1-5	CATSAQTGGNQPQHF	TGTGCCACCAGTGCCCAGACAGGGGGCAATCAGCCCCAGCATTTT
16	few	.	TRBV5-6	TRBJ2-1	CASSLGGGGPYNEQFF	TGTGCCAGCAGCTTGGGGGGAGGGGGACCCTACAATGAGCAGTTCTTC
15	.	TRBD1	TRBV7-3	TRBJ2-2	CASSRSTGQVGELFF	TGTGCCAGCAGCAGATCGACAGGGCAGGTCGGGGAGCTGTTTTTT
15	.	.	TRBV6-2/TRBV6-3	TRBJ1-5	CASSSAGPSNQPQHF	TGTGCCAGCAGTTCTGCAGGACCGAGCAATCAGCCCCAGCATTTT
15	.	.	TRBV18	TRBJ2-5	CASSPQSTHQETQYF	TGTGCCAGCTCACCTCAGAGTACCCACCAAGAGACCCAGTACTTC
14	many	TRBD2	TRBV5-1	TRBJ2-3	CASTSGRGTDTQYF	TGCGCCAGCACTAGCGGGAGAGGTACAGATACGCAGTATTTT
14	many	.	TRBV15	TRBJ2-2	CATSREPSTGELFF	TGTGCCACCAGCAGAGAGCCGAGCACCGGGGAGCTGTTTTTT
15	.	TRBD1	TRBV3-1	TRBJ1-5	CASSQDATGDQPQHF	TGTGCCAGCAGCCAAGATGCGACAGGGGATCAGCCCCAGCATTTT
17	.	.	TRBV1	TRBJ2-5	CTSSPPTSGRPDETQYF	TGCACCAGCAGCCCGCCGACTAGCGGGAGACCAGATGAGACCCAGTACTTC
13	.	.	TRBV6-5	TRBJ1-5	CASRASRIWPQHF	TGTGCCAGCCGAGCTTCCCGGATCTGGCCCCAGCATTTT
13	many	TRBD1	TRBV7-2	TRBJ1-1	CASSSQGGTEAFF	TGTGCCAGCAGCTCCCAGGGGGGCACTGAAGCTTTCTTT
12	few	.	TRBV20-1	TRBJ1-6	CSAPDRNSPLHF	TGCAGTGCTCCGGACAGAAATTCACCCCTCCACTTT
14	.	.	TRBV5-1	TRBJ1-1	CASSLDTAGTEAFF	TGCGCCAGCAGCCTTGACACGGCGGGGACTGAAGCTTTCTTT
15	.	TRBD1	TRBV11-2	TRBJ2-2	CASTSPGGWSGELFF	TGTGCCAGCACCTCTCCAGGGGGCTGGTCCGGGGAGCTGTTTTTT